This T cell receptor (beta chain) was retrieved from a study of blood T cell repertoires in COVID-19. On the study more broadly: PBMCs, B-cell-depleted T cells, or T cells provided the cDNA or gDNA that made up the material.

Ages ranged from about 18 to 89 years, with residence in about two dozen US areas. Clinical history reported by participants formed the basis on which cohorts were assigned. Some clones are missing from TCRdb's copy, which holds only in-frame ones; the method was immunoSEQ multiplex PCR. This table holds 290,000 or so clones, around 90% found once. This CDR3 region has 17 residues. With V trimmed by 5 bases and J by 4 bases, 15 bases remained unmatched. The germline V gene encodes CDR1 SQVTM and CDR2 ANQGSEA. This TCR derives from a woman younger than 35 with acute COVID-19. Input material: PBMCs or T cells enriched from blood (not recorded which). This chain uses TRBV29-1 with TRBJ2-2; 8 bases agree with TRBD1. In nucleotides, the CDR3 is TGCAGCGTTCTGCTACGCTCGGGACAGGTGGGCACCGGGGAGCTGTTTTTT. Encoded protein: CSVLLRSGQVGTGELFF.